A few counts support the clone carrying this T cell receptor beta chain. Its antigen is still unknown. The source of the sample is a study of regulatory T cells in long-lasting Graves disease. Time point: newly diagnosed GD, antithyroid drugs for less than 3 months. The authors made the TCR library using RNA they extracted from PBMCs. Graves' disease diagnosis relied on American Thyroid Association guidelines. Patients came from an endocrinology department in Xi'an, China. The CDR3 length is 19 residues. Losses at the gene ends were 4 bases for V and 4 bases for J; bases not matched to a gene: 16. Germline V gene lookup returns CDR1 SGHDT and CDR2 YYEEEE. Study findings and constraints: Patients whose Graves' disease persisted exhibited lower TCR diversity than those newly diagnosed.

Building of the TCR beta libraries involved iRepertoire HTBI primers and Arm-PCR of CDR3 regions. TCRdb processed the multiplex PCR reads anew with MiXCR; each CDR3 protein has one entry. The profile shows about 620,000 distinct CDR3 sequences, around 17% of them singletons. This same sample was also taken into another study, of T cells in Graves' hyperthyroidism and ophthalmopathy. This second study notes: Most thyroid clonotypes with frequency above 0.001 were detected in blood.

This rearrangement joins TRBV5-6 to TRBJ2-6; 8 bases line up with TRBD1. This receptor was identified in a woman in her twenties or thirties with Graves disease. Sample: peripheral blood mononuclear cells (PBMCs), taken at new diagnosis, from a patient treated with antithyroid drugs. CDR3 sequence: CASSVPGRQGARGANVLTF. The CDR3 DNA is TGTGCCAGCAGCGTCCCCGGCAGGCAGGGGGCGCGCGGGGCCAACGTCCTGACTTTC.